This passage covers 14 T cell receptor beta chains from one sample sequenced in a study of response to subunit inactivated influenza vaccine. Using its own MiXCR run on the RT-PCR reads, TCRdb lists one record per CDR3 protein. The sample includes 610,000 or so distinct CDR3 sequences, 13% to 15% of them seen just once. Sequencing was performed on PBMCs from blood, taken roughly 13 days after vaccination. These receptors came from a man aged 50 to 60 who received an inactivated influenza vaccine.

There are a few counts of this clonotype. The rearrangement links TRBV7-1 to TRBJ2-1; 11 bases fit TRBD2. TRBV7-1 is an ORF, and what it does is uncertain. The CDR3 is made up of 22 amino acids. Germline trimming cut 3 bases from V and 0 bases from J; bases unmatched to any gene: 19. The CDR3 coding sequence is TGTGCCAGCAGCTCTCCCCGGGTTGATAGCGGGAGGGCCCATGACTCCTACAATGAGCAGTTCTTC. Amino acid sequence: CASSSPRVDSGRAHDSYNEQFF.

V gene TRBV9 combines with J gene TRBJ2-1; tentatively, D is TRBD2 (6 bases). Germline CDR1 and CDR2: SGDLS and YYNGEE. The CDR3 runs 15 residues. V lost 0 bases and J 6 bases, leaving 13 bases between the germline ends. CDR3 sequence (DNA): TGTGCCAGCAGCGTAGGAGGAGCGGGCTTCAATGAGCAGTTCTTC. It codes for CASSVGGAGFNEQFF.

The chain recombines TRBV20-1 with TRBJ2-7; possibly TRBD1 for D (6 bases). The ends were cut back, 2 bases at V and 7 bases at J, with 12 bases in the middle. The germline CDR1 and CDR2 sequences are DFQATT and SNEGSKA (reference sequence). The CDR3 is 12 residues long. The CDR3 region is CSARPQGWEQYF. The CDR3 DNA reads as TGCAGTGCTAGACCTCAGGGGTGGGAGCAGTACTTC.

Points on this clonotype: One end of the junction fails to match germline, which may point to a read error. The CDR3: CASSLPSLAWMSF. For the CDR3, the DNA is TGTGCCAGCAGTTTACCGTCACTAGCCTGGATGAGTTTC. The chain is built from TRBV12-3 or TRBV12-4 and TRBJ2-1; D is possibly TRBD2 (6 bases). The CDR3 totals 13 residues.

The chain links TRBV15 to TRBJ2-7; possibly TRBD1 for D (6 bases). Trimming stripped 0 bases from V and 4 bases from J, with 10 bases between. The germline V gene encodes CDR1 LNHNV and CDR2 YYDKDF (reference sequence). CDR3 length: 14 amino acids. CDR3 amino acids: CATSRDRGMYEQYF. As DNA, the CDR3 is TGTGCCACCAGCAGAGACAGGGGAATGTACGAGCAGTACTTC.

This clonotype has ten or more counts. The chain joins TRBV7-2 to TRBJ2-3; TRBD2 is a possible D gene (6 bases). The CDR3 contains 14 residues. CDR1 is SGHTA and CDR2 is FQGNSA in the germline V gene. Trimming removed 0 bases at V and 5 bases at J, with 9 bases between. The CDR3 DNA reads TGTGCCAGCAGCTTAGCTGGGGGAGGAGATACGCAGTATTTT. Protein product: CASSLAGGGDTQYF.

This clonotype was counted many times. The rearrangement uses TRBV20-1 and TRBJ2-7; possibly TRBD2 for D (5 bases). The CDR3 totals 13 residues. Looked up from germline, CDR1 is DFQATT and CDR2 is SNEGSKA (reference sequence). V dropped 7 bases and J dropped 2 bases, with 15 bases sitting between them. CDR3 sequence reads: CSVRGLLTYEQYF. The CDR3 bases are TGCAGTGTCAGAGGACTGCTGACCTACGAGCAGTACTTC.

The V gene is TRBV20-1, the J gene TRBJ1-2; D not resolved. The V gene lost 5 bases and the J gene lost 2 bases, with 6 bases spanning the gap. Per the germline V gene, CDR1 is DFQATT and CDR2 is SNEGSKA (reference sequence). This CDR3 contains 11 residues. The CDR3 loop reads CSAHRNYGYTF. CDR3 bases: TGCAGTGCTCACCGGAACTATGGCTACACCTTC.

For this clonotype: Its ends do not fully match the called genes, so a read error is possible. The J gene is TRBJ2-7, the V gene TRBV4-3; D unclear. This CDR3 spans 13 amino acids. Germline V CDR1 and CDR2: LGHNA, YSLEER. This CDR3 is CASSQETSNEQYF. CDR3 nucleotides: TGCGCCAGCAGCCAGGAAACCTCCAACGAGCAGTACTTC.

The V and J genes are TRBV5-1 and TRBJ2-1, with 9 bases lining up with TRBD2. CDR3 size: 15 residues. V was pared by 2 bases and J by 12 bases, with 12 bases of the junction left unmatched. Germline V gene lookup returns CDR1 SGHRS and CDR2 YFSETQ. This CDR3 reads CASSLQAGGLDGQFF. CDR3 DNA: TGCGCCAGCAGCTTACAAGCGGGGGGACTGGATGGGCAGTTCTTC.

A few counts support this clonotype. The chain employs TRBV7-8 and TRBJ1-1, with 7 bases identical to TRBD1. Germline CDR1 SGHVS, CDR2 FQNEAQ. The CDR3 covers 14 residues. The trim removed 3 bases at V and 5 bases at J, leaving 6 bases unmatched. The CDR3 DNA reads TGTGCCAGCAGCTTTGCGACAGGGAGGACTGAAGCTTTCTTT. The encoded protein is CASSFATGRTEAFF.

This clonotype showed up just a few times. The chain joins TRBV10-2 to TRBJ2-7, with a possible D match to TRBD2 (7 bases). CDR1 WSHSY and CDR2 SAAADI come from the germline V gene. Trimming left V 1 base short and J 6 bases short, with 13 bases between. The CDR3 consists of 14 residues. CDR3 residues: CASSEWGGRSEQYF. The CDR3 DNA sequence: TGCGCCAGCAGTGAGTGGGGGGGGCGTAGCGAGCAGTACTTC.

V gene TRBV20-1 combines with J gene TRBJ1-1, with D maybe TRBD1 (5 bases). Germline V CDR1 and CDR2: DFQATT, SNEGSKA (reference sequence). There are 11 residues in the CDR3. The CDR3 coding sequence is TGCAGGGCTGCCAGGGCCACTGAAGCTTTCTTT. Translated: CRAARATEAFF.

V usage is TRBV3-1 and J usage is TRBJ2-2; 11 bases are a match to TRBD2. The CDR3 has 16 amino acids. Germline-derived CDR1 and CDR2 are LGHDT and YNNKEL (reference sequence). J was trimmed by 7 bases and V by 2 bases; bases with no gene match: 6. DNA of the CDR3: TGTGCCAGCAGCCAAACTAGCGGGGGCTCTTTCGGGGAGCTGTTTTTT. Translated, it gives CASSQTSGGSFGELFF.